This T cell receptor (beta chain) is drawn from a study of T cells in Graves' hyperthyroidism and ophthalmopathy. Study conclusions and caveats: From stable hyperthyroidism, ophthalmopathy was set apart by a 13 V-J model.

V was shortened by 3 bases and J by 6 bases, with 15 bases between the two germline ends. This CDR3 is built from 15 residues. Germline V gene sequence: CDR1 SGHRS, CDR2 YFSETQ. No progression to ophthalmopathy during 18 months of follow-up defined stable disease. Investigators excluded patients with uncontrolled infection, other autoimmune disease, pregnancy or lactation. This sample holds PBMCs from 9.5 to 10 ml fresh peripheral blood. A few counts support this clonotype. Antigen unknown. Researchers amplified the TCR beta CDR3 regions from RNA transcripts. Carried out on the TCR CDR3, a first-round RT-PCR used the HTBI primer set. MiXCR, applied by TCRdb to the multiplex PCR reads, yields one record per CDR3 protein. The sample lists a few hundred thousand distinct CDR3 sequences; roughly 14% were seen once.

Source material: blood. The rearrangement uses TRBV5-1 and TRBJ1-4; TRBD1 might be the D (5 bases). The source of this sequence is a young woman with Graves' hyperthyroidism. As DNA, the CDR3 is TGCGCCAGCAGCTGGCGGGGCAAAGGATATGAAAAACTGTTTTTT. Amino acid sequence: CASSWRGKGYEKLFF.